This T cell receptor (beta chain) is from a study of blood T cell repertoires in COVID-19. As for the study in general: Acute and convalescent COVID-19 specimens originated in the United States, Italy and Spain. T cells, B-cell-depleted T cells, or PBMCs provided the cDNA or gDNA that served as material.

In the authors' methods: Estimated nucleated cell counts came from reference gene primer amplification. The protocol was immunoSEQ multiplex PCR, while the TCRdb copy is restricted to in-frame clones and leaves out a portion. V and J calls and clone size follow that table, whereas D and trimming were derived from the DNA. The sample has 150,000 to 200,000 clones, approximately 90% seen once. CDR3 length equals 14 residues. Germline CDR1 SEHNR, CDR2 FQNEAQ (reference sequence). Trimming took 5 bases from V and 2 from J, leaving 13 bases between them. Sample: peripheral blood. The sequence came from a human donor in a cohort sampled during active COVID-19. The chain links TRBV7-9 to TRBJ2-7; D possibly corresponds to TRBD1 (5 bases). The CDR3 region is CASSLGQGTYEQYF. CDR3 in DNA: TGTGCCAGCAGCCTCGGCCAGGGCACCTACGAGCAGTACTTC.